The 14 T cell receptor beta chains below were found in one sample sequenced in a study of T cell responses to AZD1222 COVID-19 vaccine (dated by TCRdb to the early 2020s). Receptors were amplified or captured by the immunoSEQ multiplex PCR assay. TCRdb took this table from immuneACCESS and kept in-frame rearrangements with V and J called. Such tables lack part of the clones; where checked against another copy, unresolved V genes explain under half of the gap, and the rest is unexplained. In this sample the table shows approximately 140,000 clones, roughly nine tenths of which occur a single time. Over 4% of the sample is held by the ten biggest clonotypes. The time point label here, explained by the study, means: about 28 days (+/-7) after the second vaccine dose. The sequenced sample was peripheral blood, obtained 28 days after the second AZD1222 dose. The source of these receptors is an adult who received the AZD1222 COVID-19 vaccine.

The J gene is TRBJ1-3, the V gene TRBV7-9; D is perhaps TRBD1 (5 bases). Trimming took off 5 bases at V and 2 bases at J, with 13 bases between the two ends. The CDR3 is 15 amino acids. The germline CDR1 and CDR2 sequences are SEHNR and FQNEAQ (reference sequence). The CDR3 spells CASSPKGTTGNTIYF. In DNA form, the CDR3 reads TGTGCCAGCAGCCCAAAAGGGACGACTGGAAACACCATATATTTT.

The V gene is TRBV5-1, the J gene TRBJ2-3; 7 bases map to TRBD2. Germline loops: CDR1 SGHRS, CDR2 YFSETQ. The CDR3 sequence is 16 residues long. V lost 5 bases to trimming and J lost 3 bases; unmatched junction nucleotides: 12. CDR3 bases: TGCGCCAGCAGAGCGACGGGAGGCGGGGGTACAGATACGCAGTATTTT. Translated: CASRATGGGGTDTQYF.

This sequence joins TRBV7-8 and TRBJ2-2, with 7 positions matching TRBD1. V lost 3 bases to trimming and J lost 4 bases; unmatched junction nucleotides: 5. The CDR3 is made up of 15 amino acids. Germline V CDR1 and CDR2: SGHVS, FQNEAQ. In DNA, the CDR3 is TGTGCCAGCAGCTTTCGGAGGACAGGCACCGGGGAGCTGTTTTTT. Encoded protein: CASSFRRTGTGELFF.

In this sample, this clone turned up once. J is TRBJ2-7 and V is TRBV12-5; D is unclear. Trimming took 4 bases from V and 6 from J, leaving 25 bases between them. This CDR3 is built from 17 residues. In germline, CDR1 is LGHNT, CDR2 FRNRAP. CDR3 nucleotide sequence: TGTGCTAGTGGTTCGCCTTCCTCCCCGTTAGATCTCAGCGAGCAGTACTTC. Its protein product is CASGSPSSPLDLSEQYF.

CDR3 nucleotides: TGTGCCAGCAGCAACCAGCCCGGGGACAGGGATTTGAGTCAGCCCCAGCATTTT. Protein sequence: CASSNQPGDRDLSQPQHF. The genes are TRBV7-9 and TRBJ1-5, with TRBD1 matching 9 bases. Germline-derived CDR1 and CDR2 are SEHNR and FQNEAQ (reference sequence). Trimming took 5 bases from V and 6 from J; bases not matched to a gene: 17. The CDR3 runs to 18 residues. The variable domain in full, with the rest retrieved from reference TRBV7-9 and TRBJ1-5, is DTGVSQNPRHKITKRGQNVTFRCDPISEHNRLYWYRQTLGQGPEFLTYFQNEAQLEKSRLLSDRFSAERPKGSFSTLEIQRTEQGDSAMYLCASSNQPGDRDLSQPQHFGDGTRLSIL.

The CDR3 sequence is CASSPDSPGELFF. As DNA, the CDR3 is TGTGCCAGCAGTCCCGATTCGCCCGGGGAGCTGTTTTTT. V is TRBV6-2 or TRBV6-3 and J is TRBJ2-2, with no clear D. V was clipped by 5 bases and J by 6 bases, with 10 bases between them. The germline V gene encodes CDR1 MNHEY and CDR2 SVGEGT. The CDR3 is 13 amino acids.

In its sample, this clone was seen once. The chain is built from TRBV9 and TRBJ2-7, with D unclear. The CDR3 sequence is 14 residues long. V was trimmed by 0 bases and J by 3 bases, leaving 10 bases between them. Germline V gene lookup returns CDR1 SGDLS and CDR2 YYNGEE. The CDR3 nucleotides read TGTGCCAGCAGCGTAGGAACGGTAGGCTACGAGCAGTACTTC. As protein: CASSVGTVGYEQYF.

To note about this clone: A much larger clonotype is one base distant, so this may be a read error. This sample includes further DNA sequences coding for the same CDR3. This chain connects TRBV7-2 to TRBJ1-3, with D possibly being TRBD1 (5 bases). Trimming shortened V by 1 base and J by 0 bases, and 7 bases separated the two germline ends. CDR1 is SGHTA, CDR2 FQGNSA, per germline. This CDR3 contains 15 residues. Here the CDR3 reads CASSLGGGSGNTIYF. The CDR3 DNA is TGTGCCAGCAGCTTAGGGGGCGGCTCTGGAAACACCATATATTTT.

V usage is TRBV4-3 and J usage is TRBJ1-2; D is unclear. V lost 4 bases to trimming and J lost 5 bases, with 11 bases between them. CDR1 and CDR2 (germline): LGHNA, YSLEER. The CDR3 consists of 13 residues. As DNA, the CDR3 is TGCGCCAGCAGCCCCGGAGCATCATATGGCTACACCTTC. Encoded protein: CASSPGASYGYTF.

The chain is built from TRBV5-5 and TRBJ2-7; no clear D gene. The V gene lost 2 bases and the J gene lost 6 bases, with 15 bases spanning the gap. Germline CDR1 SGHKS, CDR2 YYEKEE (reference sequence). The CDR3 has 14 residues. CDR3 nucleotides: TGTGCCAGCAGCTTACGCGATAGTAGTTTCGAGCAGTACTTC. Amino acid sequence: CASSLRDSSFEQYF.

The chain links TRBV7-2 to TRBJ1-3; 8 bases map to TRBD1. The CDR3 spans 17 residues. Per germline, CDR1 SGHTA and CDR2 FQGNSA. The ends lost 5 bases at V and 3 bases at J; junction bases unmatched: 12. The CDR3 is CASSPWTGSSRGNTIYF. CDR3 sequence (DNA): TGTGCCAGCAGCCCCTGGACAGGGAGTAGTCGTGGAAACACCATATATTTT.

The rearrangement links TRBV7-2 to TRBJ1-4, with D perhaps TRBD1 (6 bases). This CDR3 has 16 residues. V was pared by 3 bases and J by 8 bases, with 19 bases between. Germline V gives CDR1 SGHTA, CDR2 FQGNSA. In DNA, the CDR3 is TGTGCCAGCAGCTTGGGCTCACAGGGCCGGGGGGAAAAACTGTTTTTT. Its protein product is CASSLGSQGRGEKLFF.

CDR3 sequence: CASQGALGTEAFF. For the CDR3, the DNA is TGTGCCAGCCAGGGGGCCTTGGGCACTGAAGCTTTCTTT. The J gene is TRBJ1-1, the V gene TRBV7-9; the match to TRBD1 covers 8 bases. The ends lost 8 bases at V and 4 bases at J; junction bases unmatched: 6. The CDR3 is made up of 13 amino acids. Germline-derived CDR1 and CDR2 are SEHNR and FQNEAQ (reference sequence).

V and J are TRBV27 and TRBJ1-1; tentatively, D is TRBD1 (5 bases). V was trimmed by 5 bases and J by 4 bases, leaving 26 bases between them. Germline CDR1 and CDR2: MNHEY and SMNVEV (reference sequence). The CDR3 runs to 18 residues. CDR3 nucleotides: TGTGCCAGCAGTGTTAGACCTTCCAGGGTGGGCGAGGGCACTGAAGCTTTCTTT. It specifies CASSVRPSRVGEGTEAFF.